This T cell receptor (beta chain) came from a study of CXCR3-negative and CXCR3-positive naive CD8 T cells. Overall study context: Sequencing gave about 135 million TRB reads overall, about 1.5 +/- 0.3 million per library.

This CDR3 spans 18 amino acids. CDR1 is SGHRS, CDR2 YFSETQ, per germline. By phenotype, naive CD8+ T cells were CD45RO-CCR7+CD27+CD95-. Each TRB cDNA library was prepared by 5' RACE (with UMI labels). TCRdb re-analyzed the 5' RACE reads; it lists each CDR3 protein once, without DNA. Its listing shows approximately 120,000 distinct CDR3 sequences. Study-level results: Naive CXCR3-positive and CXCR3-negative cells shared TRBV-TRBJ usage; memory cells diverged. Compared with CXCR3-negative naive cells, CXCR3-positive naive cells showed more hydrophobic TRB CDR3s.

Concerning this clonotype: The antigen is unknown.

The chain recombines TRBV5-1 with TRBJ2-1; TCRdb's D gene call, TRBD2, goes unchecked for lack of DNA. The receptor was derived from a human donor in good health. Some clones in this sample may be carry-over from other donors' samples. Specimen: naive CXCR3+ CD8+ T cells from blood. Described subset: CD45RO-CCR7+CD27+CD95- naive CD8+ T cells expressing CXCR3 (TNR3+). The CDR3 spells CASSLAEGTRPIINEQFF. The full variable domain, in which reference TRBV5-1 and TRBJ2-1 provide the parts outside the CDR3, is KAGVTQTPRYLIKTRGQQVTLSCSPISGHRSVSWYQQTPGQGLQFLFEYFSETQRNKGNFPGRFSGRQFSNSRSEMNVSTLELGDSALYLCASSLAEGTRPIINEQFFGPGTRLTVL.